Each of the 3 T cell receptor beta chains below was sequenced from the same sample in a study of T cells in Graves' hyperthyroidism and ophthalmopathy. RNA transcripts provided the source from which TCR beta CDR3 regions were amplified. A first-round RT-PCR of the TCR CDR3 used the HTBI primer set. TCRdb called the multiplex PCR reads again in MiXCR, with one record for every CDR3 protein. The sample includes about 760,000 distinct CDR3 sequences, 35% of them seen just once. Sequenced input: blood. The receptors stem from a woman aged 35 to 49 with Graves' hyperthyroidism.

This clonotype came up a few times. V is TRBV12-3 or TRBV12-4 and J is TRBJ1-1; D is unresolved. Trimming removed 0 bases at V and 10 bases at J, with 9 bases between. The CDR3 is 12 amino acids. CDR3: CASSLAGRSAFF. CDR3 nucleotides: TGTGCCAGCAGTTTAGCAGGCAGGTCAGCTTTCTTT.

This chain joins TRBV15 and TRBJ1-5; 10 bases line up with TRBD1. J lost 6 bases, V lost 1 base, and 3 bases had no gene match. CDR3 length: 15 amino acids. CDR1 and CDR2 (germline): LNHNV, YYDKDF (reference sequence). The CDR3 is CATSRGQGAGQPQHF. The DNA for the CDR3 is TGTGCCACCAGCAGAGGACAGGGGGCCGGTCAGCCCCAGCATTTT.

The chain uses TRBV29-1 and TRBJ2-3; no clear D. Trimming cost V 4 bases and J 3 bases, with 11 bases left between them. Germline CDR1 reads SQVTM; CDR2 reads ANQGSEA. The CDR3 length is 13 residues. The CDR3 DNA reads as TGCAGCGTTGGACTCACTGGGACAGATACGCAGTATTTT. Protein: CSVGLTGTDTQYF.